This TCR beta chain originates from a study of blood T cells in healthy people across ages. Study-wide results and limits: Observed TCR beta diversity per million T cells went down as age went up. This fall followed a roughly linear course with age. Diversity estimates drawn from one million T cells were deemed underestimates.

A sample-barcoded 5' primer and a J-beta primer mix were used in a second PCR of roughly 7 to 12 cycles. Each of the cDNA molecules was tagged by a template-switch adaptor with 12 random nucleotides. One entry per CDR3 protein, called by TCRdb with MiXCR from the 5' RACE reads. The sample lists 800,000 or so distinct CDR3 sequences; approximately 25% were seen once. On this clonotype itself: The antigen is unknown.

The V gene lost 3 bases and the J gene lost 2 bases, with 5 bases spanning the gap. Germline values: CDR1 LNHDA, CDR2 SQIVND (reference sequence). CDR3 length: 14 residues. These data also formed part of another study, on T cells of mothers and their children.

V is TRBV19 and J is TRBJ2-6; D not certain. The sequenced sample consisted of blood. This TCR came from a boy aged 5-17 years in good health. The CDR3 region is CASSMAPGANVLTF. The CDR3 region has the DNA TGTGCCAGTAGTATGGCCCCTGGGGCCAACGTCCTGACTTTC.